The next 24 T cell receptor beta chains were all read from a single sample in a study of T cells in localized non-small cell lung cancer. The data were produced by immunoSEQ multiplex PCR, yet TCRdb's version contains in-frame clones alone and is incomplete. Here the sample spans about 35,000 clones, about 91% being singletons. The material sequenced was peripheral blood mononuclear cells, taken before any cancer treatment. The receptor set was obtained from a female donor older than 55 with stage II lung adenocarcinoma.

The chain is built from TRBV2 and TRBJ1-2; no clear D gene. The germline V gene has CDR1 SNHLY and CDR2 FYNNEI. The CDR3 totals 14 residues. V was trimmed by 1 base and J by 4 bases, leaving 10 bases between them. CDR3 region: CASSEGQNTYGYTF. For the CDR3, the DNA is TGTGCCAGCAGTGAAGGGCAGAATACCTATGGCTACACCTTC.

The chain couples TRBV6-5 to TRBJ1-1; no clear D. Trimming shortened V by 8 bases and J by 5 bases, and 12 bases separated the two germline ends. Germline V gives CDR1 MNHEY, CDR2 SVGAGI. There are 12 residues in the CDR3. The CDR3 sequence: CASDRAPTEAFF. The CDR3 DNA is TGTGCCAGCGACCGGGCGCCGACTGAAGCTTTCTTT.

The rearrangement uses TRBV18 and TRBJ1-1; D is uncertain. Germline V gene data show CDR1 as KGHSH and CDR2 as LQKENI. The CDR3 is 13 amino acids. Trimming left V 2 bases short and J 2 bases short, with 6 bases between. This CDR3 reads CASSPALNTEAFF. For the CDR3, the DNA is TGTGCCAGCTCACCAGCTTTAAACACTGAAGCTTTCTTT. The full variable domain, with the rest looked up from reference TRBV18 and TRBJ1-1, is NAGVMQNPRHLVRRRGQEARLRCSPMKGHSHVYWYRQLPEEGLKFMVYLQKENIIDESGMPKERFSAEFPKEGPSILRIQQVVRGDSAAYFCASSPALNTEAFFGQGTRLTVV.

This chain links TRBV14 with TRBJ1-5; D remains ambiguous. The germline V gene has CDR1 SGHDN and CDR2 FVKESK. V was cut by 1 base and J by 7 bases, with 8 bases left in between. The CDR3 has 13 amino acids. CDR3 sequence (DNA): TGTGCCAGCAGCCAAGGGCTTAGACAGCCCCAGCATTTT. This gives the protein CASSQGLRQPQHF.

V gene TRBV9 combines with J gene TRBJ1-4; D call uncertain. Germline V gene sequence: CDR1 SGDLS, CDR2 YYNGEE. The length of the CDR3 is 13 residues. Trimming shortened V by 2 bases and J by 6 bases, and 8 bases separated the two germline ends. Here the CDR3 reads CASSVGGDEKLFF. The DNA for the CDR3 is TGTGCCAGCAGCGTTGGCGGAGATGAAAAACTGTTTTTT.

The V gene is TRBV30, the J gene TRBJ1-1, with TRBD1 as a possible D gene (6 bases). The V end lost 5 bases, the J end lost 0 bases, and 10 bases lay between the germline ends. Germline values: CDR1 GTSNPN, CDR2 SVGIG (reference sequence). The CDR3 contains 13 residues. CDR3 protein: CAWLGQLNTEAFF. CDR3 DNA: TGTGCCTGGTTAGGACAGTTGAACACTGAAGCTTTCTTT.

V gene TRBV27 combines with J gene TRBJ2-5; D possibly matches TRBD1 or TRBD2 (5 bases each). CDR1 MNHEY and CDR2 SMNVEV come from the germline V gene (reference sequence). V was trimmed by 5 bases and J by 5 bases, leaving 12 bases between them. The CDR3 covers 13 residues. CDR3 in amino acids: CASSRGTAETQYF. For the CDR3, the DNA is TGTGCCAGCAGTCGTGGGACGGCGGAGACCCAGTACTTC.

The CDR3 DNA is TGCAGCGTTGCCCTGAGGCAGGGGGCAACAGATACGCAGTATTTT. It is translated as CSVALRQGATDTQYF. The chain has TRBV29-1 and TRBJ2-3, with 8 bases aligning to TRBD1. Trimming removed 4 bases from V and 3 bases from J; junction bases left unmatched: 9. In germline, CDR1 is SQVTM, CDR2 ANQGSEA. There are 15 residues in the CDR3.

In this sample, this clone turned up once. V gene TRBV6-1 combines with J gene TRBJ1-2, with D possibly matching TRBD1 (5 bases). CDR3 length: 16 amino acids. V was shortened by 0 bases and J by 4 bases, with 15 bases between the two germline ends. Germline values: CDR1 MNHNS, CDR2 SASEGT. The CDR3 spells CASSEAHPRGGYGYTF. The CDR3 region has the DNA TGTGCCAGCAGTGAAGCGCACCCACGGGGGGGCTATGGCTACACCTTC.

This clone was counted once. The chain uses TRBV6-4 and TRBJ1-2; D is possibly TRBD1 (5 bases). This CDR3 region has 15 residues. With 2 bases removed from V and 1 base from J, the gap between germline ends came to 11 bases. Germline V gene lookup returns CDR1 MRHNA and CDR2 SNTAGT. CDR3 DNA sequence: TGTGCCAGCAGTGACGGGGGTTCTGGTAACTATGGCTACACCTTC. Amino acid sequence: CASSDGGSGNYGYTF.

CDR3 DNA: TGTGCCAGCAGCCGGGTCGGTAGCGACTCACCCCTCCACTTT. Translating gives CASSRVGSDSPLHF. V and J are TRBV27 and TRBJ1-6; D unresolved. CDR1 and CDR2 (germline): MNHEY, SMNVEV (reference sequence). V dropped 6 bases and J dropped 10 bases, with 16 bases sitting between them. This CDR3 comprises 14 residues.

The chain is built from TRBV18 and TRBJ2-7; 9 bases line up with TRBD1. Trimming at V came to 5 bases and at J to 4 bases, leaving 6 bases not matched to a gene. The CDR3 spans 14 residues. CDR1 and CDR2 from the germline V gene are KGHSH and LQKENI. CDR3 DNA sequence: TGTGCCAGCTCAGCCGGGACAGGGTCGTACGAGCAGTACTTC. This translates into CASSAGTGSYEQYF.

For the CDR3, the DNA is TGTGCCAGCAGTTGGGAGGGGAACTATGGCTACACCTTC. Translation gives CASSWEGNYGYTF. The rearrangement links TRBV27 to TRBJ1-2; D may be TRBD1 (5 bases). Germline CDR1 and CDR2: MNHEY and SMNVEV (reference sequence). Deletions cut 4 bases from V and 2 bases from J, with 8 bases between. This CDR3 has 13 amino acids.

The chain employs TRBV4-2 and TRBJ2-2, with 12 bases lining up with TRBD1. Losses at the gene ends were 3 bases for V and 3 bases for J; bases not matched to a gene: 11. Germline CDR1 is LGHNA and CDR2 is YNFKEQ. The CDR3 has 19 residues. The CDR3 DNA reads TGTGCCAGCAGCCAGCGACTACCGGGACAGGGGGCCGACACCGGGGAGCTGTTTTTT. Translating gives CASSQRLPGQGADTGELFF.

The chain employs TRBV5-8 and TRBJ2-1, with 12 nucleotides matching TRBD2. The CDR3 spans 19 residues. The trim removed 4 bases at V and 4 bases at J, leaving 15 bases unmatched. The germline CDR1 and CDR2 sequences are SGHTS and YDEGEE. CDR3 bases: TGTGCCAGCAGCCCCCTCGGGCTAGCGGGAGGGCCAGGGTACAATGAGCAGTTCTTC. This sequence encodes CASSPLGLAGGPGYNEQFF.

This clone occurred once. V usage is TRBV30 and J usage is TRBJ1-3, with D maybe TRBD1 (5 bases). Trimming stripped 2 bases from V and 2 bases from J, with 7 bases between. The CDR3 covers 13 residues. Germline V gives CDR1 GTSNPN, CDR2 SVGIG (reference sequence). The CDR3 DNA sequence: TGTGCCTGGAGTCAGGGTCCTGGAAACACCATATATTTT. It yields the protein CAWSQGPGNTIYF.

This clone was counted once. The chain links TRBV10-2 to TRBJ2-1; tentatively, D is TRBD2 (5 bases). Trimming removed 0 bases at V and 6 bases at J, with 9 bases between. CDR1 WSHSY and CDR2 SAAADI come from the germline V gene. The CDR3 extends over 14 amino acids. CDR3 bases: TGCGCCAGCAGTGAGTCGGCGGAGGTCAATGAGCAGTTCTTC. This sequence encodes CASSESAEVNEQFF.

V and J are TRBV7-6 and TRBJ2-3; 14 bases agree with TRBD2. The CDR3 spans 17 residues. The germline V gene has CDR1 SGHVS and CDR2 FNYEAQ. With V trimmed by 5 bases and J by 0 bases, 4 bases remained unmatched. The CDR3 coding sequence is TGTGCCAGCAGCCCCTGGACTAGCGGGGGGAGCACAGATACGCAGTATTTT. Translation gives CASSPWTSGGSTDTQYF. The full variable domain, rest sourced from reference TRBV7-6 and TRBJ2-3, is GAGVSQSPRYKVTKRGQDVALRCDPISGHVSLYWYRQALGQGPEFLTYFNYEAQQDKSGLPNDRFSAERPEGSISTLTIQRTEQRDSAMYRCASSPWTSGGSTDTQYFGPGTRLTVL.

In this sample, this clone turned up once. DNA for the CDR3: TGTGCCAGCAGCTTAGGGACAGGGGAAAATGGCTACACCTTC. The encoded protein is CASSLGTGENGYTF. The rearrangement joins TRBV7-2 to TRBJ1-2; 9 nucleotides line up with TRBD1. This CDR3 is 14 amino acids long. The V segment lost 1 base and the J segment 6 bases; nucleotides outside the gene matches: 3. Germline assignment: CDR1 SGHTA and CDR2 FQGNSA.

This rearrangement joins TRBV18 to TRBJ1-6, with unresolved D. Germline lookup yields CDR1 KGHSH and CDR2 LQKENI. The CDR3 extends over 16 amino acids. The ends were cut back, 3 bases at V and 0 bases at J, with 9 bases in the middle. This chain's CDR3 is CASSPRSSSYNSPLHF. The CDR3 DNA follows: TGTGCCAGCTCACCCCGATCGAGCTCCTATAATTCACCCCTCCACTTT.

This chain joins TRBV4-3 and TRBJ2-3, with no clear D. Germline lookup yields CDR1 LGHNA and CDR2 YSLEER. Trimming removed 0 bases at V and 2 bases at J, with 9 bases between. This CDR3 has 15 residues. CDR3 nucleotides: TGCGCCAGCAGCCAAGAGTTGGGGTACACAGATACGCAGTATTTT. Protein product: CASSQELGYTDTQYF.

The CDR3 region has the DNA TGTGCCAGCAGCGTAGTGGCAGGGCTGAGAACTGAAGCTTTCTTT. It is translated as CASSVVAGLRTEAFF. This sequence joins TRBV9 and TRBJ1-1; possible D gene TRBD1, 5 bases. Trimming removed 0 bases at V and 5 bases at J, with 14 bases between. The CDR3 consists of 15 residues. Germline-derived CDR1 and CDR2 are SGDLS and YYNGEE.

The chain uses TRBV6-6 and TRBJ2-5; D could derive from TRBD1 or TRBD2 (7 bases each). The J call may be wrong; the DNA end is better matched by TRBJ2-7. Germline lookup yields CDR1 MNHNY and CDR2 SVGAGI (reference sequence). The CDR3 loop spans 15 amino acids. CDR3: CASSYSGQGGHEQYF. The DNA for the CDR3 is TGTGCCAGCAGTTACTCGGGGCAGGGGGGGCACGAGCAGTACTTC.

The CDR3 loop is CASSYSRWSSTDTQYF. CDR3 nucleotides: TGTGCCAGCAGTTACTCGAGATGGTCTAGCACAGATACGCAGTATTTT. The chain carries TRBV6-5 and TRBJ2-3; no reliable D call. This CDR3 is built from 16 residues. Per the germline V gene, CDR1 is MNHEY and CDR2 is SVGAGI. The germline V and J ends were trimmed by 0 bases and 0 bases, with 10 bases remaining between them.